This T cell receptor (beta chain) was found in a study of blood T cell repertoires in COVID-19. V gave up 2 bases and J gave up 6 bases, with 14 bases separating them. Germline CDR1 KGHSH, CDR2 LQKENI. The CDR3 spans 14 residues. This clone was counted between two and nine times. Profiled with immunoSEQ multiplex PCR; TCRdb holds only in-frame clones, not every one. Here the sample spans around 60,000 clones, 92% being singletons. The receptor was derived from a man between 50 and 59 years old with active COVID-19. V usage is TRBV18 and J usage is TRBJ2-7, with D perhaps TRBD2 (5 bases). The sample comprised peripheral blood. The CDR3 DNA sequence: TGTGCCAGCTCACCAGCGGGCGGTCCGGTCGAGCAGTACTTC. Translating gives CASSPAGGPVEQYF.